A selection of T cell receptor beta chains follows, all from one sample in a study of monozygotic twins with inflammatory bowel disease. TCRdb reprocessed the 5' RACE reads and keeps a single row for each CDR3 protein, giving no DNA. This table holds some 200,000 distinct CDR3 sequences. The sequenced material came from blood. The source is a human donor with ulcerative colitis or Crohn's disease, or a healthy co-twin of an affected twin (not recorded which). CDR3s include the opening cysteine and the closing phenylalanine or tryptophan.

v_call,j_call,cdr3_length,cdr3_aa
TRBV7-2,TRBJ2-3,14,CASSFRGAYDTQYF
TRBV28,TRBJ2-2,15,CASRETGPNTGELFF
TRBV6-4,TRBJ2-3,13,CASSDGATDTQYF
TRBV5-1,TRBJ1-1,16,CASSRTTGSMNTEAFF
TRBV27,TRBJ2-1,16,CASSYRSTSGDNEQFF
TRBV4-1,TRBJ1-3,15,CASSPSTEGGNTIYF
TRBV5-1,TRBJ2-3,15,CASSLVGQGTDTQYF
TRBV5-1,TRBJ2-3,14,CASTRQTSTDTQYF
TRBV7-3,TRBJ2-3,15,CASSLLGQSTDTQYF
TRBV6-5,TRBJ1-6,14,CASSYSRANSPLHF
TRBV12-3/TRBV12-4,TRBJ2-5,14,CASSFAGLQETQYF
TRBV20-1,TRBJ1-1,15,CSARSPQGAWTEAFF
TRBV5-1,TRBJ2-2,16,CATKGLAGVNTGELFF
TRBV5-1,TRBJ2-3,14,CASSIGVSTDTQYF
TRBV3-1,TRBJ2-5,15,CASSQRPSREETQYF
TRBV2,TRBJ1-4,13,CASSVGLHEKLFF
TRBV5-1,TRBJ2-3,13,CASSTQNTDTQYF
TRBV7-6,TRBJ2-7,13,CASSYGQSYEQYF
TRBV24-1,TRBJ2-7,11,CATSVGRMQYF
TRBV6-6,TRBJ1-3,14,CASSNQGAGNTIYF
TRBV20-1,TRBJ1-1,16,CSARGGTGGMNTEAFF
TRBV5-1,TRBJ2-5,14,CASSFDSSVGTQYF
TRBV6-5,TRBJ1-2,11,CASSSHYGYTF
TRBV7-9,TRBJ2-1,14,CASSERPGINEQFF
TRBV20-1,TRBJ1-1,16,CSANPRSSGVNTEAFF
TRBV5-6,TRBJ2-7,14,CASSLGMRGIEQYF
TRBV24-1,TRBJ2-3,14,CATSRDRVEDTQYF
TRBV5-1,TRBJ2-2,14,CASSTTQGPGELFF
TRBV5-1,TRBJ2-6,14,CASSPGPGANVLTF
TRBV5-6,TRBJ1-6,16,CASSLAFSGNFVPLHF
TRBV5-1,TRBJ1-3,16,CASSSQQFRSGNTIYF
TRBV6-6,TRBJ2-7,12,CAGGQVPYEQYF
TRBV7-8,TRBJ2-5,14,CASSLWGDQETQYF
TRBV5-1,TRBJ1-4,14,CASSLTATNEKLFF
TRBV20-1,TRBJ2-5,11,CSVNKEGTQYF
TRBV5-1,TRBJ1-3,12,CASSFLIHTIYF